This T cell receptor (beta chain) was observed in a study of cytomegalovirus exposure and HLA in healthy donors. At the level of the study: Of some 400 genotyped donors, more than 70% clustered with self-reported Caucasian donors.

Amplification used 60 Vbeta primers and 13 Jbeta primers. TCRdb's copy holds only in-frame clones and misses some; the assay was immunoSEQ multiplex PCR. The sample lists 75,000 to 100,000 clones; under 75% were seen once. V shed 1 base and J 2 bases; nucleotides not matched to a gene: 3. The CDR3 extends over 15 amino acids. Germline V lookup: CDR1 MNHNS, CDR2 SASEGT. Comments on this clone: The sample has other DNA sequences that encode this CDR3 too.

The gene calls are TRBV6-1 and TRBJ2-5, with 8 nucleotides matching TRBD2. The sequence was obtained from a female donor in good health and CMV-seronegative. The sequenced sample consisted of PBMCs. The CDR3 region has the DNA TGTGCCAGCAGTGAAGTGGCGGGAGGACAAGAGACCCAGTACTTC. It translates to CASSEVAGGQETQYF.